The sequence of this TCR beta chain was determined in a study of CD8+CD57+ T cells in acquired aplastic anemia (dated by TCRdb to 2016 to 2019). Describing the broader study: DNA extracted from sorted CD4+ and CD8+ cells had a mean of about 3.3 ug, with a range of roughly 0.19 to 27.4 ug. For healthy donor samples, the average read count was approximately 10 million for CD4+ cells and fewer than 14 million for CD8+ cells.

From its cysteine to its phenylalanine, the CDR3 spans 14 amino acids. Only CDR3 DNA remains: 42 bases, in frame from the first base. According to the germline V gene (reference sequence), CDR1 reads LNHDA and CDR2 reads SQIVND. Relative to germline, V is 5 bases shorter and J is 2 bases shorter, with 12 bases between their ends. This clonotype was seen ten or more times. This receptor's antigen is unknown. Per-base quality was not reported, and no clone a single base away is much larger than it. TCR beta VDJ combination and CDR3 sequence profiling used genomic DNA as the template. An Illumina HiSeq 2000 was the platform used for TCR repertoire sequencing. The study's processing was this. Repertoire assessment relied on Simpson's diversity index, CDR3 size and DJ length profiles, and TRBV/TRBJ rearrangement plots. The most abundant DNA sequence in the deep sequencing data was defined as the immunodominant clone. CDR3 amino acid sequences were screened for sharing across subjects and were compared with published repertoires and the VDJdb database. TCRdb redid the processing of the public reads, applying fastp at Q25 and MiXCR, and retained in-frame beta chains. Rows merge per CDR3 protein into single entries with the most common DNA and genes. The V and J calls here are based on TCRdb, not the publication. This sample lists roughly 150,000 distinct CDR3 sequences; roughly 47% were detected once. 0.9% to 1.2% of the sample comes from the top ten.

The study deep-sequenced TCR repertoires of sorted CD4+ and CD8+ blood T cells from severe aplastic anemia patients and healthy subjects. Ficoll-Paque density gradient centrifugation was used to isolate peripheral blood mononuclear cells. Before DNA extraction, CD4+ and CD8+ T cells were sorted with FACS or magnetic beads. What the work shows at the level of the full study, not this receptor alone: Some 30 CD8+ CDR3 sequences were found to be shared between patients and controls, but these sequences appeared to be highly expressed in patients and within the immunodominant clones of the patients. Patients and healthy controls showed no significant difference in CD8+ Simpson's diversity (P=0.060).

Sequencing input: sorted CD4+, CD8+, or CD8+CD57+ T cells (not recorded which) from PBMCs. The sequence was obtained from a human donor in good health. The V and J segments used are TRBV19 and TRBJ1-1; a tentative D match to TRBD1 spans 6 bases. The CDR3 is CASSPTGYNTEAFF. The DNA reads TGTGCCAGTAGTCCCACAGGGTATAACACTGAAGCTTTCTTT.